These 2 T cell receptor beta chains came from one sample sequenced in a study of CD8+ T cells in alopecia areata. Treatment meaning: oral pan-JAK inhibitor, 5-10 mg twice daily. The sequencing template was cDNA reverse transcribed from extracted RNA. TCRdb's table, derived via immunoSEQ multiplex PCR, lists solely in-frame clones and lacks some. This sample has about 210,000 clones, with around 66% found just once. The sample was CD4+ T cells sorted from blood, taken at week 44, from a patient treated with tofacitinib. The receptors stem from a human donor with alopecia areata.

This clone turned up a few times. J is TRBJ2-7 and V is TRBV7-8; D unresolved. The CDR3 covers 14 residues. Germline assignment: CDR1 SGHVS and CDR2 FQNEAQ. Between the trimmed V and J ends, which lost 3 bases and 1 base, there was a span of 10 bases. The CDR3 protein is CASSLLAGSYEQYF. CDR3 bases: TGTGCCAGCAGCTTGTTGGCCGGATCCTACGAGCAGTACTTC.

The rearrangement links TRBV30 to TRBJ2-7; D unclear. The CDR3 contains 14 residues. V was cut by 0 bases and J by 5 bases, with 14 bases left in between. Germline-derived CDR1 and CDR2 are GTSNPN and SVGIG (reference sequence). CDR3 sequence reads: CAWSVLSGLHEQYF. The CDR3 coding sequence is TGTGCCTGGAGTGTACTTTCCGGTCTCCACGAGCAGTACTTC.